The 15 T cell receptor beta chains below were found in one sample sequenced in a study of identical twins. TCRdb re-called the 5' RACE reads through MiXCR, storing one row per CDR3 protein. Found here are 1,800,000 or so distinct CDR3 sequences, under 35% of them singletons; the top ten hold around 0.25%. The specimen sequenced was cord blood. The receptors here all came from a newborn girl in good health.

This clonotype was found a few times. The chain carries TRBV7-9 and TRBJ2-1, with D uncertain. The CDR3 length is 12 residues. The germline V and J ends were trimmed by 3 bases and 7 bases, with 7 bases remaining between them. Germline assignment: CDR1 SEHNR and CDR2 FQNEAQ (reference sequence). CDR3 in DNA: TGTGCCAGCAGCTTCAATGTGAATGAGCAGTTCTTC. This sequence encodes CASSFNVNEQFF.

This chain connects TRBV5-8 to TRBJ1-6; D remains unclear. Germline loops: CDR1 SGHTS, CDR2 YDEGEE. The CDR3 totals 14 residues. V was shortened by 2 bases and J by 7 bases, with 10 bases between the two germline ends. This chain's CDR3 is CASSFQISNSPLHF. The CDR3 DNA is TGTGCCAGCAGCTTCCAAATATCAAATTCACCCCTCCACTTT. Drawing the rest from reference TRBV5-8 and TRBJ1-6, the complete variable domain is EAGVTQSPTHLIKTRGQQATLRCSPISGHTSVYWYQQALGLGLQFLLWYDEGEERNRGNFPPRFSGRQFPNYSSELNVNALELEDSALYLCASSFQISNSPLHFGNGTRLTVT.

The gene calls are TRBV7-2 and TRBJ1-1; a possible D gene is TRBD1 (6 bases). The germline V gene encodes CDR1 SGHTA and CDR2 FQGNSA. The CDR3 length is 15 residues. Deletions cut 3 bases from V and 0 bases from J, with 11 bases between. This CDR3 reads CASSFSQGLNTEAFF. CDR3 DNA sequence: TGTGCCAGCAGCTTTTCGCAGGGGCTGAACACTGAAGCTTTCTTT.

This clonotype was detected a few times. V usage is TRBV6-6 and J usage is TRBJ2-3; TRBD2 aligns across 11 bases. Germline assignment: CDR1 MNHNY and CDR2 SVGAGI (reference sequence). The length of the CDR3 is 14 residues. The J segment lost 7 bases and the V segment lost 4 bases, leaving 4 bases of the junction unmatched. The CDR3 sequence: CASSSSGGRYTQYF. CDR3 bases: TGTGCCAGCAGTTCTAGCGGGGGGCGATATACGCAGTATTTT.

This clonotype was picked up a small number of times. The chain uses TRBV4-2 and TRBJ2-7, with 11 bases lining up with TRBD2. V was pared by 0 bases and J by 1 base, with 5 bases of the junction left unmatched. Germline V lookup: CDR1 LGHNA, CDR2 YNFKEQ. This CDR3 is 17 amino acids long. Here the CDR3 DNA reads TGTGCCAGCAGCCAAGATGGAGGACTAGCGGGTTCCTACGAGCAGTACTTC. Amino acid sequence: CASSQDGGLAGSYEQYF.

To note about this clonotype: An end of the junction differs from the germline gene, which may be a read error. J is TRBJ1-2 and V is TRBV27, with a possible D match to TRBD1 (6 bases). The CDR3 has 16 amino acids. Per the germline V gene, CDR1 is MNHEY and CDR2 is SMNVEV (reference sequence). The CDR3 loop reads CACSYKPPQGNYGYTF. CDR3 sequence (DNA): TGTGCCTGCAGTTATAAGCCCCCACAGGGAAACTATGGCTACACCTTC.

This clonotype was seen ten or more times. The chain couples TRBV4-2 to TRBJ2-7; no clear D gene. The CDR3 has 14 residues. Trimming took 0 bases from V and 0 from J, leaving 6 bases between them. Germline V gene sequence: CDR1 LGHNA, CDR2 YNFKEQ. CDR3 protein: CASSQDWRSYEQYF. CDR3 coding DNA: TGTGCCAGCAGCCAAGATTGGCGCTCCTACGAGCAGTACTTC.

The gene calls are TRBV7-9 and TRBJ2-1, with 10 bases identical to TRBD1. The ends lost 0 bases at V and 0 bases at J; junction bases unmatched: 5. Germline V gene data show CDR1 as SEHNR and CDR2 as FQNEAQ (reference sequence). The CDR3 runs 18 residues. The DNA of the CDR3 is TGTGCCAGCAGCTTAGCCCTATGGACAGGGGGCTCCTACAATGAGCAGTTCTTC. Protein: CASSLALWTGGSYNEQFF.

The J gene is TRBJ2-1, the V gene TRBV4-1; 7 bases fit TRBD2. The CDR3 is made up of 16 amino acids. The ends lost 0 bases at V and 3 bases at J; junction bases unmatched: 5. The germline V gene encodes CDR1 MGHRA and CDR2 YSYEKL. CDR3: CASSQESAGNYNEQFF. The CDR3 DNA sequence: TGCGCCAGCAGCCAAGAGTCAGCGGGGAACTACAATGAGCAGTTCTTC.

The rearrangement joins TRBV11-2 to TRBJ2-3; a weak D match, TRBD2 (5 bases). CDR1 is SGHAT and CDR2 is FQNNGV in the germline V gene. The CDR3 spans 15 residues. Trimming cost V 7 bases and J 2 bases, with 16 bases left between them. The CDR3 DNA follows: TGTGCCAGCACCACGCGGAGGACTTTCACAGATACGCAGTATTTT. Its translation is CASTTRRTFTDTQYF. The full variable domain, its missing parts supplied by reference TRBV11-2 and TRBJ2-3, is EAGVAQSPRYKIIEKRQSVAFWCNPISGHATLYWYQQILGQGPKLLIQFQNNGVVDDSQLPKDRFSAERLKGVDSTLKIQPAKLEDSAVYLCASTTRRTFTDTQYFGPGTRLTVL.

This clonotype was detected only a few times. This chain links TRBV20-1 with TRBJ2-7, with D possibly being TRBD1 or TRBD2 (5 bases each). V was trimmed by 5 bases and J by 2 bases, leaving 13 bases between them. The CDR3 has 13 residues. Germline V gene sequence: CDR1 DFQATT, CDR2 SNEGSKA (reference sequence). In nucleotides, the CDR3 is TGCAGTGCTGCTGGGCAGGGAGCCTACGAGCAGTACTTC. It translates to CSAAGQGAYEQYF.

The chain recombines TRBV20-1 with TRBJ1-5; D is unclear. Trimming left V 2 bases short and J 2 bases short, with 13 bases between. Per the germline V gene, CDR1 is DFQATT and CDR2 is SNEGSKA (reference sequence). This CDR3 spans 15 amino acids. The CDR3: CSARRPGPGNQPQHF. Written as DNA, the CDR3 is TGCAGTGCTAGACGACCTGGACCGGGCAATCAGCCCCAGCATTTT.

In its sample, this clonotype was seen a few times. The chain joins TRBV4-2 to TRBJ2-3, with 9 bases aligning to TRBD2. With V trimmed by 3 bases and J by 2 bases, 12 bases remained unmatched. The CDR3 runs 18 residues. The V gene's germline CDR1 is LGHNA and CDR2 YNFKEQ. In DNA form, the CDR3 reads TGTGCCAGCAGCCAGCGGGTAGCGGGGGCCTTACTCACAGATACGCAGTATTTT. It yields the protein CASSQRVAGALLTDTQYF.

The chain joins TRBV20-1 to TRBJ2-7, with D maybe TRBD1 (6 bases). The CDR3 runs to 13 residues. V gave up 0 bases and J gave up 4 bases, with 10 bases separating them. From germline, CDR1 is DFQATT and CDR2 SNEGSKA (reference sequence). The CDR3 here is CSARDARGYEQYF. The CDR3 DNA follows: TGCAGTGCTAGAGATGCCAGGGGATACGAGCAGTACTTC.

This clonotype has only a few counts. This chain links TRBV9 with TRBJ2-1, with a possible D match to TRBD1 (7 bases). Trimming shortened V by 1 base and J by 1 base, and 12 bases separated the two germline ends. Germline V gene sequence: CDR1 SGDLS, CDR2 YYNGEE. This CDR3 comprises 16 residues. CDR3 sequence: CASSVIQGGSYNEQFF. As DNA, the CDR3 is TGTGCCAGCAGCGTAATCCAGGGGGGATCCTACAATGAGCAGTTCTTC.